Detailed here is one T cell receptor (beta chain). Its antigen is as yet unknown. The germline V and J ends were trimmed by 3 bases and 8 bases, with 8 bases remaining between them. CDR1 is SGHAT and CDR2 is FQNNGV in the germline V gene. The CDR3 length is 12 residues. 13 Jbeta primers and 60 Vbeta primers were used for the PCR. Clones were sequenced by immunoSEQ multiplex PCR, and TCRdb holds only the in-frame ones, with some missing. The sample yields roughly 100,000 clones, of which the top ten take up 3.5%. The sample is drawn from a study of cytomegalovirus exposure and HLA in healthy donors. General study points: Specificity of a few CMV-associated chains for CMV antigens was verified in vitro. Association of a missense DCLRE1C variant with TCR beta V- and J-gene trimming was reported in a later analysis. A later analysis found TCR association rates differed by HLA locus, highest for DRB1 and lowest for HLA-C. Most subjects' HLA-A and HLA-B alleles were reportedly predicted from TCR beta sequences.

The rearrangement joins TRBV11-2 to TRBJ2-1; D unclear. This TCR came from a man aged 40-49 years in good health and CMV-seronegative. Sequencing input: PBMCs. CDR3 nucleotides: TGTGCCAGCAGCTTGCATAGAGATGAGCAGTTCTTC. This translates into CASSLHRDEQFF.